Sequencing of this T cell receptor beta chain was carried out in a study of CD8+ T cells in alopecia areata. Broader study findings: The presence of one nonresponder keeps the tie between baseline CD8+ expansion and response uncertain. Clonality exceeded that of normal scalp in lesional scalp, most notably in alopecia totalis/universalis. Resident alphabeta T cells of normal skin are also sequenced in scalp samples.

Following extraction, RNA underwent reverse transcription to cDNA, which served as the sequencing template. Assay used: immunoSEQ multiplex PCR; TCRdb lists only in-frame clones, some missing. The sample yields 200,000 to 250,000 clones, about three fifths seen once. Regarding treatment: oral pan-JAK inhibitor, 5-10 mg twice daily. Using a FACSAria, the CD4+ and CD8+ T cells were sorted from the PBMCs. As to this clone: Its antigen is unidentified.

This CDR3 is 15 amino acids long. The ends were cut back, 0 bases at V and 3 bases at J, with 9 bases in the middle. Germline values: CDR1 SGHAT, CDR2 FQNNGV. The sequencing used CD4+ T cells sorted from blood, collected at week 4, from a patient treated with tofacitinib. This clonotype was obtained from a human donor with alopecia areata. This chain uses TRBV11-2 with TRBJ1-5; possibly TRBD1 for D (5 bases). In nucleotides, the CDR3 is TGTGCCAGCAGCTTAGATGGACACCCCAATCAGCCCCAGCATTTT. Amino acid sequence: CASSLDGHPNQPQHF.